This paragraph reports one T cell receptor beta chain. This CDR3 comprises 17 residues. Trimming at V came to 5 bases and at J to 2 bases, leaving 8 bases not matched to a gene. Per the germline V gene, CDR1 is SGHAT and CDR2 is FQNNGV. This record comes from a study of beta chain features in type 1 diabetes. Study at large: Patients looked much like healthy donors when it came to age, gender and cell yields. The samples had 100 million to 140 million sorted cells examined in all.

Expressed TCRB transcripts were sequenced because the entire RNA isolate underwent reverse transcription. Assay used: immunoSEQ multiplex PCR; TCRdb lists only in-frame clones, some missing. Among 150,000 or so clones listed, around 8.7% were seen once. The chain has TRBV11-2 and TRBJ2-3, with 12 bases aligning to TRBD2. The sequence derives from a man younger than 35 in good health. What was sequenced was central memory CD4+ T cells from blood. CDR3 loop: CASSRQLAGGSTDTQYF. DNA of the CDR3: TGTGCCAGCAGCAGGCAACTAGCGGGGGGTTCCACAGATACGCAGTATTTT.